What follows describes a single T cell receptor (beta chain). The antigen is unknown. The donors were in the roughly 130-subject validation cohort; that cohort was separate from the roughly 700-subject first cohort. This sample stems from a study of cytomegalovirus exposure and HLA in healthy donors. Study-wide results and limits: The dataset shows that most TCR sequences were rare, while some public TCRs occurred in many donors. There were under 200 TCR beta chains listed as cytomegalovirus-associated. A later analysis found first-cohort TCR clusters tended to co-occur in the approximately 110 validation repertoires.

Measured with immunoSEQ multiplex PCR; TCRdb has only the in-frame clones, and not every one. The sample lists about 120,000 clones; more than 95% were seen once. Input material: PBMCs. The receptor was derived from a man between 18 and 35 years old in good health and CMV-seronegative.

CDR3 loop: CASSLGHRGRVNTEAFF. The CDR3, as DNA: TGTGCCAGCAGCTTAGGGCACAGGGGGCGCGTGAACACTGAAGCTTTCTTT. The chain has TRBV7-9 and TRBJ1-1; TRBD1 aligns across 9 bases. The CDR3 contains 17 residues. Looked up from germline, CDR1 is SEHNR and CDR2 is FQNEAQ (reference sequence). Trimming cost V 1 base and J 0 bases; bases outside gene matches: 6.